This T cell receptor (beta chain) was retrieved from a study of T cell responses to AZD1222 COVID-19 vaccine (dated by TCRdb to the early 2020s). About the study as a whole: A total of around 240 trial participants underwent TCR sequencing, of whom about 210 had received two doses of AZD1222 and 26 had received two doses of the MenACWY control vaccine. Trial participants were enrolled by age into 18-55, 56-69 and 70-plus year subgroups, with about 150, 28 and 57 TCR-sequenced participants respectively. Broad study findings and their caveats: Nearly half of unique spike-specific TCRs reportedly recognized epitopes outside regions mutated in the B.1.351 and B.1.1.7 variants. No day 14 peak-response samples were available, so repertoires were characterized only after the peak T cell response. The 56-69-year group was small, and its depth increase did not reach significance, likely because of low power. Participants were mostly white British and included more females than males, and it was suggested by the authors that clonal diversity may have been underestimated. A significant rise in spike-specific TCR breadth and depth was observed after two AZD1222 doses relative to day 0 and relative to MenACWY recipients. Only five or six AZD1222 recipients were SARS-CoV-2 seropositive at baseline, limiting conclusions about previously exposed vaccinees. CD4 TCRs associated with the vaccine covered the entire spike protein, and the dominant responses were in regions 160-218 and 743-854.

CDR1 and CDR2 are drawn from the germline V gene (reference sequence): SGHKS, YYEKEE. The CDR3 runs 14 residues from the cysteine to the valine. Only the CDR3 portion is preserved as DNA: 42 bases, with reading frame beginning at the first base. V is shortened by 1 base, J by 0 bases, and the region joining them spans 8 bases. In light of the paper, this sample's time point label describes: about 28 days (+/-7) after the second vaccine dose. AZD1222 recipients given second doses at about 4 weeks or at about 12 weeks were pooled, since spike-specific TCR depth and breadth were not found to differ between the two schedules. Samples from vaccinated people were obtained from the UK trials COV001 and COV002, which included a single-blind randomized controlled phase 2/3 trial of AZD1222 (ChAdOx1 nCoV-19) in healthy adults. For TCRbeta chain sequencing, PBMC samples were collected from trial participants at day 0 and at day 28 after the second dose.

Points on this clone: Its antigen target is currently unknown. Base qualities are not at hand, and no much larger clone is one base apart.

The CDR3 regions of human TCRbeta chains were analyzed by immunosequencing. The published analysis was carried out like this. Repertoire TCRs were checked for matches against a reference library of SARS-CoV-2-specific TCRs that had been generated using the MIRA antigen-specificity platform. Breadth was defined as the fraction of unique TCRs that were SARS-CoV-2-associated. Depth was defined as the fraction of total T cells that were SARS-CoV-2-associated. Using the MIRA data, every spike-specific TCR was mapped to the spike region that the TCR reacted to and assigned to either a CD4 or a CD8 class. Log10-transformed breadth and depth values were compared by one-way ANOVA with Sidak's multiple comparisons tests. TCRdb took over this immuneACCESS table, retaining in-frame rearrangements with V and J assigned. Such tables are incomplete; in checked studies, under half of the missing clones stem from an unresolved V gene, and the remainder is unexplained. Clone size and the V and J calls come from that table; the DNA yielded D and trimming. This sample gives some 79,000 clones in total; approximately 83% of them show up just once. Of the sample, 9% to 14% is held by the ten largest clones.

This specimen consisted of peripheral blood, obtained 28 days after the second AZD1222 dose. Here the chain combines TRBV5-5 and TRBJ2-7, with TRBD1 perhaps the D gene, on 5 matching bases. The source of this sequence is an adult who received the AZD1222 COVID-19 vaccine. DNA sequence: TGTGCCAGCAGCTTGACTGACAGCTCCTACGAGCAGTACGTC. This translates into CASSLTDSSYEQYV.